This T cell receptor (beta chain) was sequenced in a study of T cell repertoires in cytomegalovirus infection. Study as a whole: Through public TCR beta signatures, both CMV infection and matching HLA type were indicated.

The CDR3 sequence is 15 residues long. The V gene's germline CDR1 is MDHEN and CDR2 SYDVKM. Trimming took 4 bases from V and 10 from J; bases not matched to a gene: 9. A single record per CDR3 protein comes from TCRdb applying MiXCR to the reads. In the table there are a few hundred thousand distinct CDR3 sequences, roughly 15% of which are singletons. The chain links TRBV28 to TRBJ2-1; TRBD2 matches 11 bases. The clonotype comes from a human donor in good health (CMV status not recorded). Some clones in this sample may be carry-over from other donors' samples. Sequencing was carried out using PBMCs. The CDR3 spells CASSWGTSGAWEQFF. CDR3 DNA sequence: TGTGCCAGCAGTTGGGGGACTAGCGGTGCATGGGAGCAGTTCTTC.